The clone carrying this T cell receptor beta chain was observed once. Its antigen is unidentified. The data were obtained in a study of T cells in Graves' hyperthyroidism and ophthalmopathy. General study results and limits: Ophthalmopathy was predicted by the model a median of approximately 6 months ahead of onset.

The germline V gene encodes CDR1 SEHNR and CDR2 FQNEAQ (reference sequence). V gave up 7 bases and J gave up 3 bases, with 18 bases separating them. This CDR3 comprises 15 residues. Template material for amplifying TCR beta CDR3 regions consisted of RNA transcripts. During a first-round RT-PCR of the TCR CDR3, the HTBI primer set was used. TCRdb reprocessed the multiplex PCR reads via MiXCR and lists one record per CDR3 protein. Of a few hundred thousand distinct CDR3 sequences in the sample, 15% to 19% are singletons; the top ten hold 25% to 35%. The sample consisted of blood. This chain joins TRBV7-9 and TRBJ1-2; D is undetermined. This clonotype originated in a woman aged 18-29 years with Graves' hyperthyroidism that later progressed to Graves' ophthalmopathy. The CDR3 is CASTLSEGADYGYTF. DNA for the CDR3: TGTGCCAGCACCCTCTCGGAGGGCGCCGACTATGGCTACACCTTC.